This T cell receptor beta chain was obtained from a study of blood T cells in healthy people across ages (dated by TCRdb to between 2014 and 2016). Regarding the complete study: Template switching captured roughly one uniquely barcoded TCR beta cDNA molecule per two T cells in model experiments. Using deep sequencing normalized with unique cDNA molecular identifiers, the study measured how TCR beta repertoire diversity changes with age. Donors were grouped into four age groups: young (average approximately 15 years), middle-aged (39), aged (about 60) and long-lived (around 82). To avoid experimental bias, donors of different ages were randomly spread across the sequencing lanes. The study analyzed two additional independent replicas of 1 million unique cDNA reads from the same blood draw for two donors, one aged 18 to 29 and one aged 80 or older. The full study reports these points: Observed TCR beta diversity per million T cells fell roughly linearly with age, and a significant reduction was already apparent by age about 43. Estimates of total diversity based on one million sequenced T cells were considered lower bounds and underestimates. Donor CMV infection status was unknown, potentially confounding age-related changes in expanded clonotypes. Compared with the aged group, the long-lived group had more naive CD4+ T cells, fewer expanded clones and increased TCR diversity, suggesting age selection. Bulk unsorted PBMC profiling prevented conclusive comparison of naive and antigen-experienced compartments. A strong correlation was found between observed TCR beta diversity and the percentage of naive T cells measured by flow cytometry.

The receptor library was made with 5' RACE. The sequencer was an Illumina HiSeq 2500. A second about 7 to 12 cycle PCR used a sample-barcoded 5' primer and a J-beta primer mix. A unique molecular identifier was introduced onto each TCR beta cDNA molecule by a template-switch 5' adaptor carrying 12 random nucleotides. At least 3 million CDR3-containing paired-end reads were obtained from each sample. The Mint cDNA synthesis kit, primed by a TRBC-specific oligonucleotide, was used to synthesize first-strand cDNA from all RNA. After uracil-DNA glycosylase treatment, a first 18-cycle PCR used universal primers M1SS and BC2_uni_R on all cDNA. The original pipeline was this. For normalization, 1 million high-quality reads, each with a distinct molecular identifier, were randomly selected from each sample. Instead of being binned into consensus sequences, reads that shared molecular identifiers were thrown out. MiTCR, with a Q25 quality threshold and the strictest error-elimination algorithm, was used for CDR3 identification, clonotype clustering and error correction. A nonparametric unseen species model using Euler transformation provided a lower-bound estimate of total TCR beta diversity. The public sequencing data were trimmed at Q25 with fastp and processed into clonotypes with MiXCR by TCRdb, which kept only in-frame beta chains. Every distinct CDR3 protein forms one entry, paired with its most common genes and DNA. These V and J calls originate from TCRdb's pipeline instead of the authors' own analysis. This sample lists approximately 730,000 distinct CDR3 sequences; 40% to 65% were detected once. Approximately 40% of the sample is in the top ten clones.

A remark on this clonotype: Its antigen is still unknown. The sample holds no much larger clone one base away, and base qualities are not on file.

Inclusive of the bounding cysteine and phenylalanine, the CDR3 is 15 residues long. Here the CDR3 DNA is all that survives: 45 bases in frame from base 1. Per the germline V gene (reference sequence), DFQATT is the CDR1 and SNEGSKA is the CDR2. The junction shows trimming of 5 bases on V and 7 bases on J, and the gene matches do not reach 10 bases of it. Donors were under 40 systemically healthy Caucasian individuals from Russia aged roughly 6 to 90 years. Each donor gave roughly 11 milliliters of peripheral blood, drawn into EDTA-treated Vacutainer tubes. Ficoll-Paque density-gradient centrifugation was used to isolate PBMCs, with at least 6.5 million obtained per sample. Total RNA was extracted from PBMCs with Trizol reagent, with at least 5.5 micrograms obtained per sample. Naive CD45RAhigh/CD27high T cell percentages were measured by flow cytometry on a PBMC aliquot from every donor.

The clonotype comes from a man older than 75 in good health. The chain is made from TRBV20-1 and TRBJ2-2; TRBD1 matches 10 bases in the middle. The sample taken for sequencing was blood. The nucleotides are TGCAGTGCTCACCGGACAGGGGGATCGGTCGGGGAGCTGTTTTTT. It codes for CSAHRTGGSVGELFF.